A selection of T cell receptor beta chains follows, all from one sample in a study of CD8 T cells in Susac syndrome. TCRdb re-called the immunoSEQ multiplex PCR reads through MiXCR, storing one row per CDR3 protein. The data hold 150,000 to 200,000 distinct CDR3 sequences, with roughly 94% observed a single time. Sequenced material: CD4+ T cells from PBMCs. The source is a human donor with multiple sclerosis. The CDR3 runs from the conserved cysteine through the conserved F or W.

CDR3: CASKSGGAGGNTIYF
J: TRBJ1-3
V: TRBV27

CDR3: CASSLVWTGNTEAFF
J: TRBJ1-1
V: TRBV12-3/TRBV12-4

CDR3: CSVDAGGLGSYNEQFF
J: TRBJ2-1
V: TRBV29-1

CDR3: CAVRDRGRAYEQYF
J: TRBJ2-7
V: TRBV30

CDR3: CASSLAPGANVLTF
J: TRBJ2-6
V: TRBV5-4

CDR3: CASSRDGGGPQHF
J: TRBJ1-5
V: TRBV6-5

CDR3: CASSYSIVGEAYEQYF
J: TRBJ2-7
V: TRBV6-5

CDR3: CASSGSESSYNEQFF
J: TRBJ2-1
V: TRBV7-9

CDR3: CASSQDAGGGGDTQYF
J: TRBJ2-3
V: TRBV3-1

CDR3: CSAPSVSAWPYNEQFF
J: TRBJ2-1
V: TRBV20-1

CDR3: CASSPSRVGTNEKLFF
J: TRBJ1-4
V: TRBV27

CDR3: CATHRGGGNQPQHF
J: TRBJ1-5
V: TRBV28

CDR3: CASGAKETQYF
J: TRBJ2-5
V: TRBV5-1

CDR3: CASSYSIQPQHF
J: TRBJ1-5
V: TRBV6-2/TRBV6-3

CDR3: CSARNSGNTIYF
J: TRBJ1-3
V: TRBV20-1

CDR3: CAWGLSQGYTF
J: TRBJ1-2
V: TRBV30

CDR3: CASSLVGRLLAGHNEQFF
J: TRBJ2-1
V: TRBV28

CDR3: CASSLSGGRLDTEAFF
J: TRBJ1-1
V: TRBV27

CDR3: CASSPENLGQGALQPQHF
J: TRBJ1-5
V: TRBV7-8

CDR3: CSVVVGGPPRETQYF
J: TRBJ2-5
V: TRBV29-1

CDR3: CASRDRGIGQPQHF
J: TRBJ1-5
V: TRBV2

CDR3: CASNEGGSGKNIQYF
J: TRBJ2-4
V: TRBV19

CDR3: CASSQGTPYNEQFF
J: TRBJ2-1
V: TRBV4-2

CDR3: CSASTLAGTHEQYF
J: TRBJ2-7
V: TRBV20-1

CDR3: CASGLVTGLNTEAFF
J: TRBJ1-1
V: TRBV12-5

CDR3: CSLQDRFYGYTF
J: TRBJ1-2
V: TRBV29-1

CDR3: CASSQPGLANNEQFF
J: TRBJ2-1
V: TRBV6-2/TRBV6-3

CDR3: CASSLPGLATQYF
J: TRBJ2-5
V: TRBV11-3

CDR3: CASSPRDTRVYYGYTF
J: TRBJ1-2
V: TRBV18

CDR3: CASKLRQGSNQPQHF
J: TRBJ1-5
V: TRBV10-2

CDR3: CASSLDRRGSETQYF
J: TRBJ2-5
V: TRBV5-4

CDR3: CASSPRTGGKDIQYF
J: TRBJ2-4
V: TRBV4-2

CDR3: CASSASGFTYNEQFF
J: TRBJ2-1
V: TRBV2

CDR3: CSAQRGTYGIYSNQPQHF
J: TRBJ1-5
V: TRBV20-1

CDR3: CSVYGTDEKLFF
J: TRBJ1-4
V: TRBV29-1

CDR3: CATSETGTGEETQYF
J: TRBJ2-5
V: TRBV24-1

CDR3: CASSWVAGQEDQPQHF
J: TRBJ1-5
V: TRBV28

CDR3: CASSPTPRVGETQYF
J: TRBJ2-5
V: TRBV5-6

CDR3: CASSLSEKLFF
J: TRBJ1-4
V: TRBV7-9

CDR3: CASSPLARGSYNEQFF
J: TRBJ2-1
V: TRBV18